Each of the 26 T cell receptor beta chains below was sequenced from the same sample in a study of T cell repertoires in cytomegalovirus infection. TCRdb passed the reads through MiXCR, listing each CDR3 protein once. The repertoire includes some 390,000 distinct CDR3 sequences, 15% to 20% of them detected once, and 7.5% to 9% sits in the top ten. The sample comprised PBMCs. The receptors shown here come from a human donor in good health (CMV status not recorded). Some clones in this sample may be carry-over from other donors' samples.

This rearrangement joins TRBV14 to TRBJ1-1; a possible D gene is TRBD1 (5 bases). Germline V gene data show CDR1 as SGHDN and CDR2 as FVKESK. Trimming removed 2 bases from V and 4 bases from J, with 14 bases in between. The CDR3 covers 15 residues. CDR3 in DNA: TGTGCCAGCAGCCAATATACCCCCGGGGGCACTGAAGCTTTCTTT. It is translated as CASSQYTPGGTEAFF.

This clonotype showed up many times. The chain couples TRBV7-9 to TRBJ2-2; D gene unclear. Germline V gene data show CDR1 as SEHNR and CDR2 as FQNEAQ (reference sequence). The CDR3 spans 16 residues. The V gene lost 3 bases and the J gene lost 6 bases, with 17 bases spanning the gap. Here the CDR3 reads CASSFTRLLRPGELFF. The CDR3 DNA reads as TGTGCCAGCAGCTTTACCAGACTCTTAAGGCCCGGGGAGCTGTTTTTT.

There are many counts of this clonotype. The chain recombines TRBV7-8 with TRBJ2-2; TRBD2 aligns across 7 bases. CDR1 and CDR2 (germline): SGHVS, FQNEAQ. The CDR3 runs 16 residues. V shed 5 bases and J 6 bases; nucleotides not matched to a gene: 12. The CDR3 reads CASSQTPGTIAGELFF. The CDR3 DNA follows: TGTGCCAGCAGCCAAACACCCGGGACTATTGCCGGGGAGCTGTTTTTT.

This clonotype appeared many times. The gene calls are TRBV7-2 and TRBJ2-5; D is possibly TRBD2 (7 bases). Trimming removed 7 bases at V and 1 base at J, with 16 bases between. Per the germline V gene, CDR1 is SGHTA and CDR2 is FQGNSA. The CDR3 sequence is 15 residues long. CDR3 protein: CASTKGGGRQETQYF. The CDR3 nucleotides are TGTGCCAGCACCAAAGGGGGGGGCCGCCAAGAGACCCAGTACTTC. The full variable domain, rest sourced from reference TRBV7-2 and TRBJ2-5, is GAGVSQSPSNKVTEKGKDVELRCDPISGHTALYWYRQSLGQGLEFLIYFQGNSAPDKSGLPSDRFSAERTGGSVSTLTIQRTQQEDSAVYLCASTKGGGRQETQYFGPGTRLLVL.

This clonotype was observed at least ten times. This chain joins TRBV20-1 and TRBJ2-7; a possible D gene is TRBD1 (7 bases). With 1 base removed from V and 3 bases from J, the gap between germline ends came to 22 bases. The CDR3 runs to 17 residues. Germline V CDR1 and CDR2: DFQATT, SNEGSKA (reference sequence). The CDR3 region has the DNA TGCAGTGCTAGAGGAGGTTTCGGGGGACAGACACTCTACGAGCAGTACTTC. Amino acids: CSARGGFGGQTLYEQYF.

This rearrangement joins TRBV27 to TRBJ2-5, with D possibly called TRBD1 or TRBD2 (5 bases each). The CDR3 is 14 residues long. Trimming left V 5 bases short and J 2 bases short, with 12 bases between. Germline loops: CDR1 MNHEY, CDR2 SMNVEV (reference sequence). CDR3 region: CASSPREPQETQYF. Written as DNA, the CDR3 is TGTGCCAGCAGTCCCAGGGAGCCTCAAGAGACCCAGTACTTC.

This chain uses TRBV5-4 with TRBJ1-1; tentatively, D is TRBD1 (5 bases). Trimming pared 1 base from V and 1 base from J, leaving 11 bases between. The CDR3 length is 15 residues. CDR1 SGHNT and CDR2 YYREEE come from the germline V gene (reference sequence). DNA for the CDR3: TGTGCCAGCAGCTTGTCAGGGCGGTGGAACACTGAAGCTTTCTTT. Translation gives CASSLSGRWNTEAFF.

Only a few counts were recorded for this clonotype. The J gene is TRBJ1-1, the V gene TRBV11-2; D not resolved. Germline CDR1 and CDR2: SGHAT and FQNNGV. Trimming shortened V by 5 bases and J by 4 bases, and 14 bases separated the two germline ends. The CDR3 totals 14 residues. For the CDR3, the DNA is TGTGCCAGCAGCAACAACCCCAGTGGCACTGAAGCTTTCTTT. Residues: CASSNNPSGTEAFF.

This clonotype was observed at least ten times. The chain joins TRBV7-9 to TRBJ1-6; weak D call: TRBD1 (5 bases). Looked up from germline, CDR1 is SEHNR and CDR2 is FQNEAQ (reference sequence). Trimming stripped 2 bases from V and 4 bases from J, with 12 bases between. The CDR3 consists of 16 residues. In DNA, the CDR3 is TGTGCCAGCAGCTTACTACGACAGTTATATAATTCACCCCTCCACTTT. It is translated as CASSLLRQLYNSPLHF. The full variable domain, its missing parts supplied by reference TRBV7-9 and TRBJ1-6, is DTGVSQNPRHKITKRGQNVTFRCDPISEHNRLYWYRQTLGQGPEFLTYFQNEAQLEKSRLLSDRFSAERPKGSFSTLEIQRTEQGDSAMYLCASSLLRQLYNSPLHFGNGTRLTVT.

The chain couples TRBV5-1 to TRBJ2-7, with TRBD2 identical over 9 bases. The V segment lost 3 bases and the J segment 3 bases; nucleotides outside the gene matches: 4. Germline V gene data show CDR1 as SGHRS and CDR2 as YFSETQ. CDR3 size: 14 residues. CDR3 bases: TGCGCCAGCAGCTCCGGGACTAGCTACTACGAGCAGTACTTC. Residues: CASSSGTSYYEQYF.

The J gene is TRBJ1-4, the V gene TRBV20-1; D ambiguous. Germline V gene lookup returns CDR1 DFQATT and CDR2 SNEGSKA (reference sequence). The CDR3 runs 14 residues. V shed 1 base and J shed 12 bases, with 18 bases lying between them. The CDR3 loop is CSARGRISTTELFF. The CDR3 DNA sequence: TGCAGTGCTAGAGGCCGCATATCCACCACGGAACTGTTTTTT.

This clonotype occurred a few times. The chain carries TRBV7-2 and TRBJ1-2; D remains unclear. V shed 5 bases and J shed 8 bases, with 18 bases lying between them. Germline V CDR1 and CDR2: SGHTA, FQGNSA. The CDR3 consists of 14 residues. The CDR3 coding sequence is TGTGCCAGCAGCCCAAAAATGGCCGGACGGGGCTACACCTTC. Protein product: CASSPKMAGRGYTF.

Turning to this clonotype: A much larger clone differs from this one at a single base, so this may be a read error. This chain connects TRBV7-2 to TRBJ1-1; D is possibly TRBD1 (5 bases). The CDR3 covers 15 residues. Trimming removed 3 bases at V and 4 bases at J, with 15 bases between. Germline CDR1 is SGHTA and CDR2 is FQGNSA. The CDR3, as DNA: TGTGCCAGCAGCTTTTGGGGCCCGGCGAGCACTGAAGCTTTCTTT. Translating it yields CASSFWGPASTEAFF.

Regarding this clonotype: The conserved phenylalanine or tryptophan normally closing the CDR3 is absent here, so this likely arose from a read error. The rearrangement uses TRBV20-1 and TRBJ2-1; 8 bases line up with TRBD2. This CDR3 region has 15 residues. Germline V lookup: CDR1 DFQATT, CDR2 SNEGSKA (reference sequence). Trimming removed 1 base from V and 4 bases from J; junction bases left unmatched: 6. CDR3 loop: CSARGAGGYYNEQFL. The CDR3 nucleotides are TGCAGTGCTAGAGGGGCGGGGGGCTATTACAATGAGCAGTTCTTA.

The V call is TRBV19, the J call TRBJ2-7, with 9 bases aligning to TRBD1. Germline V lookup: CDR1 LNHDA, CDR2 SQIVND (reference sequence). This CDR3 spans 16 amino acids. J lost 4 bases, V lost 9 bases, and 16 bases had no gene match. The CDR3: CASDRSMYRGQYEQYF. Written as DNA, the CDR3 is TGTGCCAGCGACAGGTCCATGTACAGGGGGCAATACGAGCAGTACTTC.

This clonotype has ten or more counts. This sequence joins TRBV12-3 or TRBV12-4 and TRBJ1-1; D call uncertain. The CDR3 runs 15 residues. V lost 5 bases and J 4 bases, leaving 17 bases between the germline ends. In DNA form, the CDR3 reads TGTGCCAGCAGTCCACCCTATTGGTACTTCACTGAAGCTTTCTTT. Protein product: CASSPPYWYFTEAFF.

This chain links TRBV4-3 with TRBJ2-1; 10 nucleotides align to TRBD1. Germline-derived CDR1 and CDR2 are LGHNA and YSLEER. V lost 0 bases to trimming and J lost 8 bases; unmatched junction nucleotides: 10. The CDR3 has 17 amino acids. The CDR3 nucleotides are TGCGCCAGCAGCCAAGATTCGGTCGGGACAGGGGTCGATGAGCAGTTCTTC. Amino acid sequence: CASSQDSVGTGVDEQFF.

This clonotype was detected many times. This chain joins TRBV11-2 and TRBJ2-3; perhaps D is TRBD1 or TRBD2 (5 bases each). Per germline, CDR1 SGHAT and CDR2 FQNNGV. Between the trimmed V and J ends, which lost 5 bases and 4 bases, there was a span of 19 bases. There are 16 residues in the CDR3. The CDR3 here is CASSPPGDGVADTQYF. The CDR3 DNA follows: TGTGCCAGCAGCCCCCCCGGGGACGGTGTGGCAGATACGCAGTATTTT.

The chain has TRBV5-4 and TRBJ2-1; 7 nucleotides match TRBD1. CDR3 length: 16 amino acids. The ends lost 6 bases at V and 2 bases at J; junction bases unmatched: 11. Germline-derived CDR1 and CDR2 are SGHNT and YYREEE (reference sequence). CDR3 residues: CASNRGGKETYNEQFF. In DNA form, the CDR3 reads TGTGCCAGCAACCGAGGGGGCAAAGAGACCTACAATGAGCAGTTCTTC.

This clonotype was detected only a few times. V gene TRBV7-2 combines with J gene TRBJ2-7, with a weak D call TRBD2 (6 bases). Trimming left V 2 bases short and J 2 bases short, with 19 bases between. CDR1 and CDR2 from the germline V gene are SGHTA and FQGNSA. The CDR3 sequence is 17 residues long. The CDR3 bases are TGTGCCAGCAGCTTACGGTTGGGGCGGGGACCACCCTACGAGCAGTACTTC. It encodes CASSLRLGRGPPYEQYF.

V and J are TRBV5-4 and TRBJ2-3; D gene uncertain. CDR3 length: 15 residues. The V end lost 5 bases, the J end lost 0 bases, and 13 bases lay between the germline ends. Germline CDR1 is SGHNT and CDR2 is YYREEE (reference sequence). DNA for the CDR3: TGTGCCAGCAGGGGCGGAGCCACTAGCACAGATACGCAGTATTTT. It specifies CASRGGATSTDTQYF.

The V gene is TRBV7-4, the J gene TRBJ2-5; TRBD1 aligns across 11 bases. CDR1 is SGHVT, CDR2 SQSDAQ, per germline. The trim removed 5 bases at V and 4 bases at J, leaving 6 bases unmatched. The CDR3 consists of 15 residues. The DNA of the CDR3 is TGTGCCAGCAGCCCTACGGGGACAGGGGGAGAGACCCAGTACTTC. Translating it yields CASSPTGTGGETQYF.

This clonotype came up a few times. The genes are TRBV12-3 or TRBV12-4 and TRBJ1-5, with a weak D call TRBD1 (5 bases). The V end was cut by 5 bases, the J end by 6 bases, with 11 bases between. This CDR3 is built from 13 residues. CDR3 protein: CASSPTQGQPQHF. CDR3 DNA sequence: TGTGCCAGCAGTCCCACCCAGGGTCAGCCCCAGCATTTT.

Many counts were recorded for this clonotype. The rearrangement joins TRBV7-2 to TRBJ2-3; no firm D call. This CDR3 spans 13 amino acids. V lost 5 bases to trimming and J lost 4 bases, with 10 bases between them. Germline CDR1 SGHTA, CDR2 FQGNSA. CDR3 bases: TGTGCCAGCAGCCCACTGTGGTCAGATACGCAGTATTTT. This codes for CASSPLWSDTQYF.

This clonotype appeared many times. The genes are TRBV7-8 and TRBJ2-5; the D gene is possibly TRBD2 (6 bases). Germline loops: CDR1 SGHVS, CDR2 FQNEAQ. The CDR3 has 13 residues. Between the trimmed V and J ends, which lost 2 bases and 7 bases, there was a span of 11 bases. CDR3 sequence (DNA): TGTGCCAGCAGCTTATTAGGTAGCGGGACCCAGTACTTC. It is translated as CASSLLGSGTQYF.

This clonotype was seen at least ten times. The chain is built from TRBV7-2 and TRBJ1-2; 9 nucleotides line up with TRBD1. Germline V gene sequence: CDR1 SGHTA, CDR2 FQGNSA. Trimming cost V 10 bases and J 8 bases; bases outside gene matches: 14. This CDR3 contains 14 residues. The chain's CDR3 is CATLGVNRGQGYTF. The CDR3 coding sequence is TGTGCCACCCTAGGGGTAAACAGGGGGCAGGGCTACACCTTC.